Below, 27 T cell receptor beta chains from the same sample are listed, as sequenced in a study of blood T cells in healthy people across ages (dated by TCRdb to the mid-2010s). To prepare the library, 5' RACE was applied. The data were produced on an Illumina HiSeq 2500. The second PCR ran for roughly 7 to 12 cycles and used a J-beta primer mix along with a sample-barcoded 5' primer. TCRdb reran the public reads through fastp at Q25 and MiXCR, keeping productive beta chains. Each entry merges the rows of one CDR3 protein and shows their most common DNA and genes. The sample table records 710,000 or so distinct CDR3 sequences; about 24% of these occur just once. Roughly 22% of the sample belongs to the ten largest clones. Sequencing used blood. Source of these receptors: a man aged 70-80 years in good health.

Only a few counts were recorded for this clonotype. This chain uses TRBV7-9 with TRBJ2-1; tentative D call: TRBD2 (6 bases). Per the germline V gene, CDR1 is SEHNR and CDR2 is FQNEAQ (reference sequence). CDR3 length equals 14 residues. Trimming cost V 5 bases and J 7 bases, with 15 bases left between them. CDR3 DNA: TGTGCCAGCAGCCACAACGGGAGAGGAAATGAGCAGTTCTTC. Translation gives CASSHNGRGNEQFF.

The chain recombines TRBV25-1 with TRBJ1-1, with 7 bases aligning to TRBD1. The CDR3 is made up of 16 amino acids. Germline-derived CDR1 and CDR2 are MGHDK and SYGVNS. Trimming at V came to 0 bases and at J to 2 bases, leaving 6 bases not matched to a gene. The chain's CDR3 is CASSEYPGTVNTEAFF. CDR3 in DNA: TGTGCCAGCAGTGAATATCCTGGGACAGTTAACACTGAAGCTTTCTTT.

The chain is built from TRBV2 and TRBJ2-3, with no clear D. The germline gives CDR1 SNHLY, CDR2 FYNNEI. The CDR3 is 14 residues long. Between the trimmed V and J ends, which lost 4 bases and 4 bases, there was a span of 12 bases. The CDR3 here is CASSAFQRADTQYF. In DNA, the CDR3 is TGTGCCAGCAGTGCCTTTCAACGCGCAGATACGCAGTATTTT.

The V call is TRBV7-7, the J call TRBJ1-4; no definite D call. The CDR3 spans 12 residues. Germline V gene lookup returns CDR1 SSHAT and CDR2 FNYEAQ (reference sequence). Trimming cost V 4 bases and J 6 bases, with 6 bases left between them. CDR3 in amino acids: CASSSEDEKLFF. The CDR3 coding sequence is TGTGCCAGCAGCTCGGAGGATGAAAAACTGTTTTTT.

The chain links TRBV12-3 or TRBV12-4 to TRBJ2-5; maybe TRBD2 (5 bases). The last part of the DNA fits TRBJ2-1 better; the J call may be wrong. This CDR3 comprises 15 residues. CDR3 nucleotide sequence: TGTGCCAGCAGTTTAATCCTAAAAAGCGGCAATGAGCAGTTCTTC. It yields the protein CASSLILKSGNEQFF.

This clonotype appeared a few times. V is TRBV29-1 and J is TRBJ2-5; D ambiguous. Germline V gene sequence: CDR1 SQVTM, CDR2 ANQGSEA. CDR3 length: 13 residues. CDR3 bases: TGCGGCCTTGCCGGCGGCAGACAAGAGACCCAGTACTTC. It yields the protein CGLAGGRQETQYF.

Only a few counts were recorded for this clonotype. This chain uses TRBV6-5 with TRBJ1-6, with D maybe TRBD1 (5 bases). The CDR3 loop spans 14 amino acids. V lost 2 bases and J lost 10, with 12 bases in between. CDR1 is MNHEY, CDR2 SVGAGI, per germline. This CDR3 is CASSYQGTRSPLHF. The DNA for the CDR3 is TGTGCCAGCAGTTACCAGGGAACGAGATCACCCCTCCACTTT.

V usage is TRBV3-1 and J usage is TRBJ2-5; unclear D gene. Deletions cut 3 bases from V and 9 bases from J, with 5 bases between. The CDR3 is made up of 10 amino acids. From germline, CDR1 is LGHDT and CDR2 YNNKEL (reference sequence). The CDR3 protein is CASSHEAQYF. CDR3 coding DNA: TGTGCCAGCAGCCACGAGGCCCAGTACTTC.

Here the CDR3 DNA reads TGCAGTGCTAGACAAATACCCAGCACAGATACGCAGTATTTT. It translates to CSARQIPSTDTQYF. The J gene is TRBJ2-3, the V gene TRBV20-1; D gene ambiguous. The V end lost 2 bases, the J end lost 0 bases, and 9 bases lay between the germline ends. The CDR3 sequence is 14 residues long. Germline loops: CDR1 DFQATT, CDR2 SNEGSKA (reference sequence).

This clonotype was found a few times. No conserved phenylalanine or tryptophan is present at the end of the CDR3, so a read error is the likely explanation. The chain uses TRBV5-1 and TRBJ1-1; D ambiguous. Per germline, CDR1 SGHRS and CDR2 YFSETQ. CDR3 length: 15 residues. Trimming stripped 5 bases from V and 1 base from J, with 15 bases between. For the CDR3, the DNA is TGCGCCAGCAGGAGTGTCGGGGAGAGGAACACTGAAGCTTTCGTT. This codes for CASRSVGERNTEAFV.

The chain employs TRBV5-8 and TRBJ2-3; 8 bases fit TRBD1. The CDR3 sequence is 16 residues long. Germline V gives CDR1 SGHTS, CDR2 YDEGEE. The V segment lost 4 bases and the J segment 1 base; nucleotides outside the gene matches: 8. The CDR3 bases are TGTGCCAGCAGCGCGGGACAGGCCTTTGGCACAGATACGCAGTATTTT. It specifies CASSAGQAFGTDTQYF.

This clonotype was picked up a small number of times. The chain uses TRBV7-2 and TRBJ1-4; D not resolved. CDR1 is SGHTA, CDR2 FQGNSA, per germline. V lost 0 bases, J lost 0 bases, and 11 bases lay in between. This CDR3 is 17 amino acids long. The CDR3 spells CASSLAGNPATNEKLFF. CDR3 sequence (DNA): TGTGCCAGCAGCTTAGCTGGGAACCCTGCAACTAATGAAAAACTGTTTTTT. The variable domain in full, completed from reference TRBV7-2 and TRBJ1-4, reads GAGVSQSPSNKVTEKGKDVELRCDPISGHTALYWYRQSLGQGLEFLIYFQGNSAPDKSGLPSDRFSAERTGGSVSTLTIQRTQQEDSAVYLCASSLAGNPATNEKLFFGSGTQLSVL.

The gene calls are TRBV12-3 or TRBV12-4 and TRBJ1-1, with no clear D. The CDR3 loop spans 15 amino acids. V dropped 6 bases and J dropped 3 bases, with 17 bases sitting between them. CDR3 region: CASSNRRPGDTEAFF. In nucleotides, the CDR3 is TGTGCCAGCAGCAACCGACGGCCAGGTGACACTGAAGCTTTCTTT.

This clonotype has a handful of counts. The CDR3 protein is CASSGNSPLGETQYF. The CDR3 coding sequence is TGTGCCAGCAGTGGGAACAGTCCCCTGGGTGAGACCCAGTACTTC. The gene calls are TRBV25-1 and TRBJ2-5; D unresolved. V was trimmed by 4 bases and J by 5 bases, leaving 17 bases between them. Per germline, CDR1 MGHDK and CDR2 SYGVNS. The CDR3 is 15 amino acids.

This clonotype has only a few counts. The CDR3 coding sequence is TGTGCCAGCAAAGAGTGGCGGGAAAAACTGTTTTTT. Translating gives CASKEWREKLFF. This sequence joins TRBV6-6 and TRBJ1-4; D unclear. The ends were cut back, 7 bases at V and 8 bases at J, with 11 bases in the middle. The CDR3 extends over 12 amino acids. Germline V CDR1 and CDR2: MNHNY, SVGAGI (reference sequence).

The rearrangement links TRBV4-1 to TRBJ1-3, with D maybe TRBD1 (5 bases). The V gene lost 3 bases and the J gene lost 2 bases, with 11 bases spanning the gap. This CDR3 has 15 amino acids. Germline V lookup: CDR1 MGHRA, CDR2 YSYEKL. DNA for the CDR3: TGCGCCAGCAGCCACTCCAGGGAAGCTGGAAACACCATATATTTT. Translated, it gives CASSHSREAGNTIYF.

This clonotype was recorded once. This chain joins TRBV18 and TRBJ2-7; D might be TRBD1 (5 bases). Trimming removed 2 bases from V and 5 bases from J, with 13 bases in between. The CDR3 is 14 amino acids. Germline V lookup: CDR1 KGHSH, CDR2 LQKENI. The CDR3 sequence is CASSPSPGSHEQYF. The CDR3 DNA reads as TGTGCCAGCTCACCATCACCAGGGTCCCACGAGCAGTACTTC.

As for this clonotype: The junction shows a germline mismatch at one end, possibly a read error. The V call is TRBV5-1, the J call TRBJ1-5, with D maybe TRBD1 (5 bases). Germline V gives CDR1 SGHRS, CDR2 YFSETQ. This CDR3 is built from 17 residues. The CDR3 sequence: CASSPGTGGRSNQPRHF. The CDR3 DNA sequence: TGCGCCAGCAGCCCTGGAACCGGGGGACGAAGCAATCAGCCCCGGCATTTT.

There are a few counts of this clonotype. The germline gene is not matched at one end of the junction; a read error may be the cause. The chain combines TRBV7-6 with TRBJ2-1; 8 bases map to TRBD2. Germline V gene lookup returns CDR1 SGHVS and CDR2 FNYEAQ. This CDR3 comprises 19 residues. CDR3 DNA: TGTGCCAGCAGCTTAGGATTGTCTAGCGGGTTGAGCTCCTACAGTGAGCAGTTCTTC. Protein: CASSLGLSSGLSSYSEQFF.

This clonotype has a single count. V is TRBV7-2 and J is TRBJ2-1; D not certain. The V gene lost 1 base and the J gene lost 3 bases, with 10 bases spanning the gap. This CDR3 comprises 15 residues. Germline-derived CDR1 and CDR2 are SGHTA and FQGNSA. For the CDR3, the DNA is TGTGCCAGCAGCTTAGGGGGTTTCCTCTACAATGAGCAGTTCTTC. Its protein product is CASSLGGFLYNEQFF. Full variable domain (remainder filled in from reference TRBV7-2 and TRBJ2-1): GAGVSQSPSNKVTEKGKDVELRCDPISGHTALYWYRQSLGQGLEFLIYFQGNSAPDKSGLPSDRFSAERTGGSVSTLTIQRTQQEDSAVYLCASSLGGFLYNEQFFGPGTRLTVL.

The V and J genes are TRBV6-2 or TRBV6-3 and TRBJ2-1, with TRBD1 matching over 7 bases. The J call may be mistaken, given a closer DNA end match to TRBJ2-7. The CDR3 spans 14 residues. CDR1 MNHEY and CDR2 SVGEGT come from the germline V gene. In nucleotides, the CDR3 is TGTGCCAGCAGTCCCCCCGGGACAGCCACTGAGCAGTACGTC. This encodes CASSPPGTATEQYV.

Ten or more counts support this clonotype. The chain has TRBV29-1 and TRBJ1-4, with TRBD1 as a possible D gene (6 bases). V lost 7 bases and J lost 6, with 15 bases in between. This CDR3 has 13 amino acids. The germline gives CDR1 SQVTM, CDR2 ANQGSEA. CDR3 DNA: TGCAGCGGCGCCGGGGGGGCGGATGAAAAACTGTTTTTT. This translates into CSGAGGADEKLFF.

The V and J genes are TRBV19 and TRBJ2-1, with 10 bases identical to TRBD2. The ends lost 4 bases at V and 9 bases at J; junction bases unmatched: 9. Germline-derived CDR1 and CDR2 are LNHDA and SQIVND (reference sequence). The CDR3 extends over 15 amino acids. For the CDR3, the DNA is TGTGCCAGTAGTACTTCTAGCGGGAGTTTGAGTGAGCAGTTCTTC. Translated: CASSTSSGSLSEQFF. The whole variable domain, filled in from reference TRBV19 and TRBJ2-1, reads DGGITQSPKYLFRKEGQNVTLSCEQNLNHDAMYWYRQDPGQGLRLIYYSQIVNDFQKGDIAEGYSVSREKKESFPLTVTSAQKNPTAFYLCASSTSSGSLSEQFFGPGTRLTVL.

The V call is TRBV12-3 or TRBV12-4, the J call TRBJ2-5; D remains unclear. Trimming took 5 bases from V and 1 from J, leaving 8 bases between them. The CDR3 totals 13 residues. CDR3 amino acids: CASSQQPQETQYF. The CDR3 DNA sequence: TGTGCCAGCAGTCAACAGCCCCAAGAGACCCAGTACTTC.

This clonotype was counted between two and nine times. J is TRBJ2-3 and V is TRBV24-1; 7 positions agree with TRBD2. Trimming took 2 bases from V and 8 from J; bases not matched to a gene: 3. Germline lookup yields CDR1 KGHDR and CDR2 SFDVKD. The CDR3 is made up of 13 amino acids. The CDR3 nucleotides read TGTGCCACCAGTGATTGGGGGGGGTCTACGCAGTATTTT. It encodes CATSDWGGSTQYF.

This clonotype appeared a few times. V and J are TRBV12-3 or TRBV12-4 and TRBJ1-1; no definite D call. Deletions cut 8 bases from V and 4 bases from J, with 14 bases between. The CDR3 length is 13 residues. The CDR3 coding sequence is TGTGCCAGCTCGATGGGTTGGCCCACTGAAGCTTTCTTT. Residues: CASSMGWPTEAFF.

The sample holds one count of this clonotype. This sequence may be a read error, since a much larger clone differs from it by one base. J is TRBJ1-5 and V is TRBV28, with no clear D. The CDR3 covers 12 residues. The V end lost 2 bases, the J end lost 7 bases, and 6 bases lay between the germline ends. Germline V gene lookup returns CDR1 MDHEN and CDR2 SYDVKM. The CDR3 region is CASSLGEQPQHF. In DNA form, the CDR3 reads TGTGCCAGCAGTTTAGGGGAACAGCCCCAGCATTTT.